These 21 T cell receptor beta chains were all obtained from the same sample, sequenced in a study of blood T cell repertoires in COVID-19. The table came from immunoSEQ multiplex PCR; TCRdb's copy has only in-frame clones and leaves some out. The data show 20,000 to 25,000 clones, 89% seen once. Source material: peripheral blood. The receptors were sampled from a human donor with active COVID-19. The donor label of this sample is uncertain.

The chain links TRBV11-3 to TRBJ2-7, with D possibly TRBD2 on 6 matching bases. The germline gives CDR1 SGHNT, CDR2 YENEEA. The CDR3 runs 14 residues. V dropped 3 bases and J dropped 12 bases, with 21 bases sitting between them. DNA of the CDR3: TGTGCCAGCAGCTTCCCACGCATGAGGGAGGATCCGTACTTC. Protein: CASSFPRMREDPYF.

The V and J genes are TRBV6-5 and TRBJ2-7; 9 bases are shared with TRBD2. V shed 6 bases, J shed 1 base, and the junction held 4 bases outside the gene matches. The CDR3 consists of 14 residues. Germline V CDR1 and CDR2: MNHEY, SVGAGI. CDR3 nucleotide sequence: TGTGCCAGCAGGCACCTAGCGGGGTCCTACGAGCAGTACTTC. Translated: CASRHLAGSYEQYF.

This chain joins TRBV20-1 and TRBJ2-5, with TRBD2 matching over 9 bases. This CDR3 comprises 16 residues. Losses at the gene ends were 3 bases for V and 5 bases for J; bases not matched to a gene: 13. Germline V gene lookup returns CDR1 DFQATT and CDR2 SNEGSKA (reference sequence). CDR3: CSASAVWRGGLETQYF. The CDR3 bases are TGCAGTGCTAGTGCGGTTTGGCGGGGGGGCCTCGAGACCCAGTACTTC.

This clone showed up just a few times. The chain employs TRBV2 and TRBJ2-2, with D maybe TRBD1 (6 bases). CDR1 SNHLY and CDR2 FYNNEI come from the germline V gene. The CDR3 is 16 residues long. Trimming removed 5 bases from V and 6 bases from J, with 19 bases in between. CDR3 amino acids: CASSIQGGMVSGELFF. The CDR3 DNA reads TGTGCCAGCAGTATACAGGGTGGGATGGTCTCCGGGGAGCTGTTTTTT.

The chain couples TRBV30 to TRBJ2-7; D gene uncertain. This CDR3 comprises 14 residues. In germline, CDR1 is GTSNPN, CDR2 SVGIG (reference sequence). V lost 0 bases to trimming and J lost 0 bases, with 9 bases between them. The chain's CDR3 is CAWSVIDNSYEQYF. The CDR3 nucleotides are TGTGCCTGGAGTGTAATAGACAACTCCTACGAGCAGTACTTC. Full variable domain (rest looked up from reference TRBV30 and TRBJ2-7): SQTIHQWPATLVQPVGSPLSLECTVEGTSNPNLYWYRQAAGRGLQLLFYSVGIGQISSEVPQNLSASRPQDRQFILSSKKLLLSDSGFYLCAWSVIDNSYEQYFGPGTRLTVT.

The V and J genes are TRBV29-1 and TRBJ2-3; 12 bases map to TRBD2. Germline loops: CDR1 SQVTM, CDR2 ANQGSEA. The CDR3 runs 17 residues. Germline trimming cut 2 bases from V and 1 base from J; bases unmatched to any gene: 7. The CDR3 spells CSVERLAGGLGTDTQYF. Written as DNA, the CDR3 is TGCAGCGTTGAACGGCTAGCGGGGGGGCTAGGCACAGATACGCAGTATTTT.

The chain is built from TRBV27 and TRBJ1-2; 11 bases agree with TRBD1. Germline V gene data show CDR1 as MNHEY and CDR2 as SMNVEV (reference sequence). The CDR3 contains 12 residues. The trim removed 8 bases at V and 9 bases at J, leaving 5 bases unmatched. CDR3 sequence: CASSGTGGSYTF. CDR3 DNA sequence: TGTGCCAGCTCCGGGACAGGGGGAAGCTACACCTTC.

CDR3 loop: CASSILAGGPGQYF. DNA for the CDR3: TGTGCCAGCAGCATCCTAGCGGGAGGGCCTGGGCAGTACTTC. The rearrangement uses TRBV7-3 and TRBJ2-7, with TRBD2 identical over 12 bases. Per the germline V gene, CDR1 is SGHTA and CDR2 is FQGTGA. V lost 5 bases to trimming and J lost 9 bases; unmatched junction nucleotides: 8. The length of the CDR3 is 14 residues.

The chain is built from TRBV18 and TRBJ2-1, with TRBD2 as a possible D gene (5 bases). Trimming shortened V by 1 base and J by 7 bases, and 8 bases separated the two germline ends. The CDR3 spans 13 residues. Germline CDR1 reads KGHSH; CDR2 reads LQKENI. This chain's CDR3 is CASSPREPNEQFF. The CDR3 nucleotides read TGTGCCAGCTCACCACGGGAGCCAAATGAGCAGTTCTTC.

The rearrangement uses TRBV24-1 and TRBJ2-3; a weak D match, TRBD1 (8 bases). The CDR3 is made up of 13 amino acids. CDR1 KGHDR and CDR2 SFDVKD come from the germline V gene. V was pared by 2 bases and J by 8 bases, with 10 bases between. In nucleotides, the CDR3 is TGTGCCACCAGTGATTACAGGGGGGGTACGCAGTATTTT. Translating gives CATSDYRGGTQYF.

CDR3 residues: CASSPPSGRSYEQYF. The CDR3 DNA reads TGTGCCAGCAGCCCCCCCAGCGGGAGGTCGTACGAGCAGTACTTC. The chain links TRBV7-2 to TRBJ2-7; TRBD2 matches 9 bases. In germline, CDR1 is SGHTA, CDR2 FQGNSA. Unmatched junction bases numbered 9, after V lost 5 bases and J lost 4 bases. This CDR3 comprises 15 residues.

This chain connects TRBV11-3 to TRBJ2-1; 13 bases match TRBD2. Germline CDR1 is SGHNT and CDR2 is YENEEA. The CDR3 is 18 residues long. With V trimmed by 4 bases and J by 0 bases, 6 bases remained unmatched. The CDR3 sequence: CASSSRLAGGNSYNEQFF. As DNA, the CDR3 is TGTGCCAGCAGCTCAAGACTAGCGGGAGGTAACTCCTACAATGAGCAGTTCTTC.

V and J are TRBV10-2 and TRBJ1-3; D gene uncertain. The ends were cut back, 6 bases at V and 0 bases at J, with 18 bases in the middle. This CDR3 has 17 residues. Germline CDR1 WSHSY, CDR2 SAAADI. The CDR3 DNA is TGCGCCAGCAGCCCCCTCACGGGAAGCCTCTCTGGAAACACCATATATTTT. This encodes CASSPLTGSLSGNTIYF.

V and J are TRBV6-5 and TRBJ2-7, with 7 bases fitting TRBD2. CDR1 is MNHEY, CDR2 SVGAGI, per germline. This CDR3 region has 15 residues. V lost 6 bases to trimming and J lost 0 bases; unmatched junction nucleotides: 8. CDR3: CASSWSGVRSYEQYF. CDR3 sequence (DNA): TGTGCCAGCAGCTGGAGCGGGGTTCGCTCCTACGAGCAGTACTTC.

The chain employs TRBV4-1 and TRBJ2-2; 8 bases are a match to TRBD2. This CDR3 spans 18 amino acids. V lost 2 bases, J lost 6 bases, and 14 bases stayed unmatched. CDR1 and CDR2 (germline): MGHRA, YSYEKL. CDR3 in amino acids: CASSQPSLSGGRPGELFF. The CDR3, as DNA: TGCGCCAGCAGCCAACCGTCCCTTTCCGGCGGGAGGCCCGGGGAGCTGTTTTTT.

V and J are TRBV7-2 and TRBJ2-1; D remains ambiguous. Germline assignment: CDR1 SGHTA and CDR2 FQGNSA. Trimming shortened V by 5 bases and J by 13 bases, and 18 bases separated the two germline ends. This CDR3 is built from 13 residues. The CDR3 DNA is TGTGCCAGCAGCAACCCCAATAACGGCGGACAGTTCTTC. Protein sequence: CASSNPNNGGQFF.

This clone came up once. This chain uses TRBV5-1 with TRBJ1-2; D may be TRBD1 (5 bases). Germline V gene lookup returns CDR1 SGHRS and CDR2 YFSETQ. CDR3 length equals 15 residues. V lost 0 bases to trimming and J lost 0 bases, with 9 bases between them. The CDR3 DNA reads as TGCGCCAGCAGCTTGGGACAGAACTCTAACTATGGCTACACCTTC. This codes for CASSLGQNSNYGYTF. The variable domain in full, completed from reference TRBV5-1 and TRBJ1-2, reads KAGVTQTPRYLIKTRGQQVTLSCSPISGHRSVSWYQQTPGQGLQFLFEYFSETQRNKGNFPGRFSGRQFSNSRSEMNVSTLELGDSALYLCASSLGQNSNYGYTFGSGTRLTVV.

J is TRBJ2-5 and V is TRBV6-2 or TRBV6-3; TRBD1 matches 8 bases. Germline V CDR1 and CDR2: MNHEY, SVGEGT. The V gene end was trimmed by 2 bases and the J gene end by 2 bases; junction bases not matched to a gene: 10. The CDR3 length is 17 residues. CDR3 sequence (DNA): TGTGCCAGCAGTTACCCACCGGACAGGGTATTACAAGAGACCCAGTACTTC. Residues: CASSYPPDRVLQETQYF.

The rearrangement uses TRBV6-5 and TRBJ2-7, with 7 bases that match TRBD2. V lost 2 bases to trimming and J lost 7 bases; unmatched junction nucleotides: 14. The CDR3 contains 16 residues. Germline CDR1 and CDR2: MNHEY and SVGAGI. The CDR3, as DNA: TGTGCCAGCAGTTACGGGTCCCAGGGAGGGGCTGGGGAGCAGTACTTC. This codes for CASSYGSQGGAGEQYF.

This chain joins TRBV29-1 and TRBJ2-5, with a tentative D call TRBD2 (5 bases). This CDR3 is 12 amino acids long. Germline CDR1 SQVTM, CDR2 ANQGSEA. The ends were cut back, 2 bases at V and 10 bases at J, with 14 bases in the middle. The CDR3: CSVEPTGEGQYF. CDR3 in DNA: TGCAGCGTTGAACCGACTGGCGAGGGCCAGTACTTC.

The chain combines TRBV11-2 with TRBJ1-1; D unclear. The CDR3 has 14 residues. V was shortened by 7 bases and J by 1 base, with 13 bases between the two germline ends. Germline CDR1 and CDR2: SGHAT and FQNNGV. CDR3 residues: CASIPSGANTEAFF. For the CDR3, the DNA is TGTGCCAGCATCCCGTCGGGAGCGAACACTGAAGCTTTCTTT.